The following is a TCR beta chain sequence with its context. Its antigen is unknown. Germline values: CDR1 LNHDA, CDR2 SQIVND (reference sequence). The CDR3 spans 14 residues. Trimming removed 5 bases from V and 7 bases from J; junction bases left unmatched: 8. PCR employed 60 Vbeta and 13 Jbeta primers. Profiling relied on immunoSEQ multiplex PCR, and the TCRdb table lists in-frame clones only, not all of them. The sample includes tens of thousands of clones. The data belong to a study of cytomegalovirus exposure and HLA in healthy donors. Overall study results and limits: Rare TCR sequences dominated, though some public TCRs recurred in many donors. The authors later linked a missense DCLRE1C variant to TCR beta V- and J-gene trimming. Near-uniform donor sequencing depth was presumed by presence/absence analyses.

The J gene is TRBJ1-2, the V gene TRBV19; TRBD1 matches 9 bases. Sequencing used PBMCs. The origin of this receptor is a girl between 10 and 17 years old in good health and CMV-seropositive. Written as DNA, the CDR3 is TGTGCCAGTAGTCCCGAGACAGGGGGAGGTGGCTACACCTTC. This encodes CASSPETGGGGYTF.